These 18 T cell receptor beta chains were all obtained from the same sample, sequenced in a study of early T cells in non-severe SARS-CoV-2 infection. TCRdb reanalysed the 5' RACE reads using MiXCR and keeps one entry per CDR3 protein. This table has fewer than 30,000 distinct CDR3 sequences, roughly 5% appearing once. What was sequenced was whole blood. The source is an adult who was a healthcare worker with PCR-confirmed SARS-CoV-2 infection or an uninfected control (not recorded which).

Ten or more counts support this clonotype. J is TRBJ2-5 and V is TRBV7-3; D not resolved. V was shortened by 2 bases and J by 1 base, with 5 bases between the two germline ends. CDR1 and CDR2 from the germline V gene are SGHTA and FQGTGA. The CDR3 is 13 amino acids. In nucleotides, the CDR3 is TGTGCCAGCAGCTTAGAGCTCCAAGAGACCCAGTACTTC. This sequence encodes CASSLELQETQYF.

Many counts were recorded for this clonotype. V and J are TRBV6-6 and TRBJ2-7; weak D call: TRBD1 (6 bases). The CDR3 extends over 16 amino acids. Germline CDR1 MNHNY, CDR2 SVGAGI (reference sequence). Deletions cut 0 bases from V and 5 bases from J, with 17 bases between. The CDR3 DNA is TGTGCCAGCAGTTACTCTGCCAGGGGAAGGGCGGACGAGCAGTACTTC. It codes for CASSYSARGRADEQYF.

Ten or more counts support this clonotype. The rearrangement uses TRBV6-1 and TRBJ1-6; TRBD1 might be the D (6 bases). The CDR3 is 13 residues long. The germline V gene has CDR1 MNHNS and CDR2 SASEGT. Deletions cut 3 bases from V and 10 bases from J, with 10 bases between. In nucleotides, the CDR3 is TGTGCCAGCAGTGACCACAGGGAATCACCCCTCCACTTT. Translation: CASSDHRESPLHF.

This clonotype has ten or more counts. The chain has TRBV20-1 and TRBJ2-7, with TRBD2 identical over 7 bases. V dropped 0 bases and J dropped 4; count of bases not matched to a gene: 6. The CDR3 sequence is 14 residues long. Germline CDR1 is DFQATT and CDR2 is SNEGSKA (reference sequence). The DNA for the CDR3 is TGCAGTGCTAGAGAGGGCGGGAGTACGTACGAGCAGTACTTC. This translates into CSAREGGSTYEQYF.

The V and J genes are TRBV12-3 or TRBV12-4 and TRBJ1-6; D unresolved. This CDR3 comprises 15 residues. V lost 1 base to trimming and J lost 7 bases, with 11 bases between them. The CDR3 DNA follows: TGTGCCAGCAGTTTAGGGGGAGTTGGGAATTCACCCCTCCACTTT. It is translated as CASSLGGVGNSPLHF.

This clonotype was seen ten or more times. V is TRBV20-1 and J is TRBJ1-1, with TRBD1 matching 10 bases. This CDR3 comprises 15 residues. From germline, CDR1 is DFQATT and CDR2 SNEGSKA (reference sequence). J lost 0 bases, V lost 5 bases, and 6 bases had no gene match. The CDR3 sequence: CSAWDRGKMNTEAFF. CDR3 DNA: TGCAGTGCTTGGGACAGGGGTAAGATGAACACTGAAGCTTTCTTT.

This clonotype has at least ten counts. The V and J genes are TRBV29-1 and TRBJ1-2, with D possibly being TRBD1 (6 bases). Trimming left V 3 bases short and J 8 bases short, with 13 bases between. From germline, CDR1 is SQVTM and CDR2 ANQGSEA. CDR3 length: 12 residues. CDR3 sequence: CSVEKDRVGYTF. The CDR3 DNA sequence: TGCAGCGTTGAGAAGGACAGAGTGGGCTACACCTTC. Looking up the rest from reference TRBV29-1 and TRBJ1-2 gives the full variable domain: SAVISQKPSRDICQRGTSLTIQCQVDSQVTMMFWYRQQPGQSLTLIATANQGSEATYESGFVIDKFPISRPNLTFSTLTVSNMSPEDSSIYLCSVEKDRVGYTFGSGTRLTVV.

This clonotype has just a few counts. The chain uses TRBV5-1 and TRBJ2-4; 7 nucleotides agree with TRBD1. CDR1 is SGHRS and CDR2 is YFSETQ in the germline V gene. The CDR3 consists of 14 residues. Germline trimming cut 4 bases from V and 8 bases from J; bases unmatched to any gene: 9. The CDR3 DNA follows: TGCGCCAGCAGCCCCCAGGGGGACGAGGACATTCAGTACTTC. As protein: CASSPQGDEDIQYF.

This clonotype was detected ten times or more. This chain joins TRBV20-1 and TRBJ1-5; D uncertain. Trimming removed 6 bases from V and 5 bases from J, with 14 bases in between. CDR3 length equals 13 residues. Germline V gives CDR1 DFQATT, CDR2 SNEGSKA (reference sequence). The chain's CDR3 is CSANVAPHQPQHF. The CDR3 DNA is TGCAGTGCCAATGTCGCCCCCCATCAGCCCCAGCATTTT.

This clonotype was counted many times. The genes are TRBV20-1 and TRBJ1-1; the match to TRBD1 covers 11 bases. J was trimmed by 4 bases and V by 0 bases; bases with no gene match: 4. CDR1 and CDR2 from the germline V gene are DFQATT and SNEGSKA (reference sequence). The CDR3 length is 15 residues. CDR3 region: CSAREFGTGGTEAFF. CDR3 bases: TGCAGTGCTAGAGAATTTGGGACAGGGGGCACTGAAGCTTTCTTT.

This clonotype has a count of ten or more. The V call is TRBV11-2, the J call TRBJ1-1; perhaps TRBD1 as D (6 bases). V lost 6 bases and J lost 8, with 13 bases in between. The CDR3 has 12 residues. Germline V CDR1 and CDR2: SGHAT, FQNNGV. CDR3 residues: CASRSIGTEAFF. The CDR3 DNA follows: TGTGCCAGCAGGTCAATCGGGACAGAAGCTTTCTTT.

This clonotype was counted ten times or more. The chain uses TRBV5-1 and TRBJ2-1; 10 bases are shared with TRBD2. V was clipped by 1 base and J by 4 bases; unmatched bases: 2. The germline CDR1 and CDR2 sequences are SGHRS and YFSETQ. The CDR3 sequence is 15 residues long. This CDR3 reads CASSLTSGTYNEQFF. The DNA of the CDR3 is TGCGCCAGCAGCTTGACTAGCGGGACTTACAATGAGCAGTTCTTC.

This clonotype was recorded at least ten times. This chain joins TRBV29-1 and TRBJ1-1, with D tentatively TRBD1 (6 bases). The germline V gene encodes CDR1 SQVTM and CDR2 ANQGSEA. With 7 bases removed from V and 6 bases from J, the gap between germline ends came to 33 bases. The CDR3 runs to 18 residues. For the CDR3, the DNA is TGCAGCGCAGCTCTCCCGGAATCGACAGGCCCCCCTGGGGCTGAAGCTTTCTTT. This codes for CSAALPESTGPPGAEAFF. The full variable domain, its missing parts supplied by reference TRBV29-1 and TRBJ1-1, is SAVISQKPSRDICQRGTSLTIQCQVDSQVTMMFWYRQQPGQSLTLIATANQGSEATYESGFVIDKFPISRPNLTFSTLTVSNMSPEDSSIYLCSAALPESTGPPGAEAFFGQGTRLTVV.

This clonotype was observed many times. This chain joins TRBV7-9 and TRBJ2-1; D unresolved. V shed 0 bases and J shed 4 bases, with 19 bases lying between them. CDR1 SEHNR and CDR2 FQNEAQ come from the germline V gene (reference sequence). The CDR3 loop spans 18 amino acids. CDR3 amino acids: CASSLAELTHLRYNEQFF. The CDR3 region has the DNA TGTGCCAGCAGCTTAGCGGAGTTGACCCACCTTCGGTACAATGAGCAGTTCTTC.

This clonotype was detected many times. V gene TRBV14 combines with J gene TRBJ2-7, with a tentative D call TRBD1 (6 bases). The germline gives CDR1 SGHDN, CDR2 FVKESK. Trimming pared 1 base from V and 5 bases from J, leaving 27 bases between. The CDR3 sequence is 19 residues long. CDR3 region: CASSQGSAGAITLKNEQYF. The CDR3 DNA reads as TGTGCCAGCAGCCAAGGATCCGCAGGGGCCATAACCTTAAAGAACGAGCAGTACTTC.

This clonotype was seen many times. In nucleotides, the CDR3 is TGTGCCAGCAGTGTTTTTGTCCGGGAACTTTCCTACGAGCAGTACTTC. Amino acid sequence: CASSVFVRELSYEQYF. The chain links TRBV2 to TRBJ2-7; possible D gene TRBD2, 5 bases. Germline V gene sequence: CDR1 SNHLY, CDR2 FYNNEI. Trimming stripped 4 bases from V and 1 base from J, with 17 bases between. The CDR3 is 16 residues long.

This clonotype showed up many times. The V and J genes are TRBV5-1 and TRBJ2-1, with TRBD1 matching over 7 bases. CDR1 is SGHRS and CDR2 is YFSETQ in the germline V gene. Trimming took 4 bases from V and 8 from J; bases not matched to a gene: 12. CDR3 size: 15 residues. The CDR3 DNA reads as TGCGCCAGCAGCAGAATGACAGGGCAATCGGATGAGCAGTTCTTC. It specifies CASSRMTGQSDEQFF.

There are many counts of this clonotype. The chain has TRBV27 and TRBJ1-2, with D possibly matching TRBD1 (6 bases). The V end was cut by 4 bases, the J end by 4 bases, with 10 bases between. The length of the CDR3 is 13 residues. Germline-derived CDR1 and CDR2 are MNHEY and SMNVEV (reference sequence). The CDR3 loop is CASSSGQFYGYTF. DNA for the CDR3: TGTGCCAGCAGTTCCGGACAGTTCTATGGCTACACCTTC.